This is a list of T cell receptor beta chains from one sample in a study of CD8+ T cells in alopecia areata. Produced via immunoSEQ multiplex PCR; TCRdb's table is partial and in-frame only. Seen here are 25,000 or so clones, 52% observed once, and the top ten hold less than 35%. The sample taken for sequencing was NKG2D-high CD8+ T cells sorted from blood. The receptors derive from a human donor with alopecia areata. Each CDR3 is given with its conserved first and last residue. A D gene is named only where the DNA matches it firmly. Size is stated for part of the rows, as once, few or many counts, or as a class when the clone is expanded.

D	V	size	J	DNA	CDR3
NA	TRBV9	NA	TRBJ2-5	TGTGCCAGCAGCGTTGGCGGGAATTTAAGGCAAGAGACCCAGTACTTC	CASSVGGNLRQETQYF
NA	TRBV7-9	NA	TRBJ2-4	TGTGCCAGCAGCGAAAGGTACTCCGGGAAAAACATTCAGTACTTC	CASSERYSGKNIQYF
NA	TRBV4-1	few	TRBJ2-1	TGCGCCAGCAGCCAAAGCCGGACCTCCTACAATGAGCAGTTCTTC	CASSQSRTSYNEQFF
TRBD1	TRBV7-9	once	TRBJ1-2	TGTGCCAGCAGCTCGTGGGACAGGGGACTCTATGGCTACACCTTC	CASSSWDRGLYGYTF
NA	TRBV6-5	few	TRBJ1-2	TGTGCCAGCAGTTACGGCAGAACCTATGGCTACACCTTC	CASSYGRTYGYTF
NA	TRBV2	NA	TRBJ2-3	TGTGCCAGCAGTGATTGGAGACAGACTATGTCAGATACGCAGTATTTT	CASSDWRQTMSDTQYF
NA	TRBV6-5	NA	TRBJ1-2	TGTGCCAGCAGTTTGCTTGTGGGTTTGGGAGGCTACACCTTC	CASSLLVGLGGYTF
TRBD1	TRBV9	NA	TRBJ1-1	TGTGCCAGCAACCCCAGGGGGCTCGGGAGCGCTGAAGCTTTCTTT	CASNPRGLGSAEAFF
NA	TRBV5-1	NA	TRBJ1-3	TGCGCCAGCAGCTTGTCAGGGACTGGAAACACCATATATTTT	CASSLSGTGNTIYF
TRBD1	TRBV7-9	few	TRBJ2-7	TGTGCCAGCAGCTCCTCCCAGGGGGCGCGGGTTTACGAGCAGTACTTC	CASSSSQGARVYEQYF
NA	TRBV7-9	NA	TRBJ1-1	TGTGCCAGCAGCTCCTACTTAGAAGCTTTCTTT	CASSSYLEAFF
NA	TRBV28	few	TRBJ1-5	TGTGCCAGCAGTCCCAATCAGCCCCAGCATTTT	CASSPNQPQHF
NA	TRBV11-2	NA	TRBJ1-4	TGTGCCAGCAGACCGGCTAATGAAAAACTGTTTTTT	CASRPANEKLFF
TRBD2	TRBV5-1	NA	TRBJ2-1	TGCGCCAGCAGCGGGAGACTAGCGGGGCCCAAGGAGTTCTTC	CASSGRLAGPKEFF
TRBD1	TRBV13	NA	TRBJ2-1	TGTGCCAGCAGCTACACCGAAAACAGGGGTGGAAATGAGCAGTTCTTC	CASSYTENRGGNEQFF
NA	TRBV15	NA	TRBJ2-1	TGTGCCACCAGCAGACGACGAGAAAACGCGGAGCAGTTCTTC	CATSRRRENAEQFF
TRBD2	TRBV29-1	NA	TRBJ2-3	TGCAGCGTTGATGGGCGGGAGGGCCGTCGGACAGATACGCAGTATTTT	CSVDGREGRRTDTQYF
NA	TRBV20-1	NA	TRBJ1-5	TGCAGTGCTGGGGAGCCCCAGCATTTT	CSAGEPQHF
TRBD1	TRBV9	NA	TRBJ2-7	TGTGCCAGCAGCGCCACCGGGACAGGGGAGGACGAGCAGTACTTC	CASSATGTGEDEQYF
NA	TRBV18	NA	TRBJ2-5	TGTGCCAGCTCACCCCCTTATGGGGACCAAGAGACCCAGTACTTC	CASSPPYGDQETQYF
NA	TRBV6-5	few	TRBJ2-2	TGTGCCAGCTCCCCCTTTAAGAACGGGGAGCTGTTTTTT	CASSPFKNGELFF
NA	TRBV9	NA	TRBJ1-1	TGTGCCAGCAGCCCTACAGGGTCTGGGATGAACACTGAAGCTTTCTTT	CASSPTGSGMNTEAFF
TRBD1	TRBV9	once	TRBJ1-2	TGTGCCAGCAGGGAGGGACAGCGTGGCTACACCTTC	CASREGQRGYTF
NA	TRBV27	NA	TRBJ2-2	TGTGCCAGCAGTTTACAGCGGCCGAACACCGGGGAGCTGTTTTTT	CASSLQRPNTGELFF
NA	TRBV14	few	TRBJ1-1	TGTGCCAGCTCCGAGGAGAGGGCTCGCATTACTGAAGCTTTCTTT	CASSEERARITEAFF